The text below deals with one T cell receptor beta chain. Germline V gene sequence: CDR1 SGHDN, CDR2 FVKESK. CDR3 size: 16 residues. Trimming took 0 bases from V and 0 from J, leaving 11 bases between them. The data were obtained in a study of radiotherapy plus CTLA-4 blockade in lung cancer. Turning to the study itself: Objective responses were observed in about a sixth of patients, and disease control was achieved by 30% to 35%.

Sequencing was performed with immunoSEQ multiplex PCR; in TCRdb, only in-frame clones are kept and a portion is missing. The repertoire holds about 38,000 clones, with 70% to 75% as singletons. The rearrangement uses TRBV14 and TRBJ1-1, with no clear D. This receptor was taken from a human donor with non-small cell lung cancer who had stable disease on radiotherapy plus ipilimumab. The specimen was peripheral blood, collected from a patient treated with radiotherapy plus ipilimumab. The CDR3 sequence: CASSQDFGILNTEAFF. The CDR3 DNA sequence: TGTGCCAGCAGCCAAGATTTCGGGATATTGAACACTGAAGCTTTCTTT.